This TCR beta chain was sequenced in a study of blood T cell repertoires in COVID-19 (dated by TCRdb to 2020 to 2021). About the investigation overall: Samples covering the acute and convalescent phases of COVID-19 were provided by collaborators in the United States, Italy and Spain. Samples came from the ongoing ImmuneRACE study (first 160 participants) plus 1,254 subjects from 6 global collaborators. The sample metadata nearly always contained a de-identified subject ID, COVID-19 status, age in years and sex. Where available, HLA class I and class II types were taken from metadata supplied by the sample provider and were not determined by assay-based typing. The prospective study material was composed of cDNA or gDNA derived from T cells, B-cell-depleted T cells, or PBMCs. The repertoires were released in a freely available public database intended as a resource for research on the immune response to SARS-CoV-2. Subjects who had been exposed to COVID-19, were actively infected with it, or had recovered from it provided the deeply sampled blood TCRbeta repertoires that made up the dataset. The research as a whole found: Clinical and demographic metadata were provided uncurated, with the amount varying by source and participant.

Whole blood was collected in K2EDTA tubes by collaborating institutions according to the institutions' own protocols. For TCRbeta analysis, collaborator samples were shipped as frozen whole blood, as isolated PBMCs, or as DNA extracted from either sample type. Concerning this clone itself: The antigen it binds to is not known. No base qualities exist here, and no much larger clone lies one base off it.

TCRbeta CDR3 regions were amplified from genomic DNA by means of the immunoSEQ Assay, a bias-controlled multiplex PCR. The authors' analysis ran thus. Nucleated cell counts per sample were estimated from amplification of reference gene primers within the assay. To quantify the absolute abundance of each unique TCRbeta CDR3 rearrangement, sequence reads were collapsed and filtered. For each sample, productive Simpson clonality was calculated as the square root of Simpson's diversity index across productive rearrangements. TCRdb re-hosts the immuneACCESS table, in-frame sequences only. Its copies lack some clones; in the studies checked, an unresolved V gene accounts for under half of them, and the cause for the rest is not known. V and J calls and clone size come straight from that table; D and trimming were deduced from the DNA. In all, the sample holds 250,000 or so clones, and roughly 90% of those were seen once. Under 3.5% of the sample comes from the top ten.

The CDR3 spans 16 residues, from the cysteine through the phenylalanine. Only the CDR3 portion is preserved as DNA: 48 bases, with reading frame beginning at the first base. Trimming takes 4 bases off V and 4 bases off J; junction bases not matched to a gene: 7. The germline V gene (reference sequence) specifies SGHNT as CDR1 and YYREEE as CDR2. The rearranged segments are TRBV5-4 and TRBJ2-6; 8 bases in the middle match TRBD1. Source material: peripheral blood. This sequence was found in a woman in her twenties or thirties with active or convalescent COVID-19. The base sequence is TGTGCCAGCAGCACCGGGACAGGCGCCGGGGCCAACGTCCTGACTTTC. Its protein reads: CASSTGTGAGANVLTF.